This entry lists 15 T cell receptor beta chains sequenced from one sample in a study of blood T cell repertoires in COVID-19. Produced via immunoSEQ multiplex PCR; TCRdb's table is partial and in-frame only. The data show some 220,000 clones, with 86% seen just once and roughly 3.3% held by the top ten. Material for sequencing was PBMCs or T cells enriched from blood (not recorded which). These TCRs come from a woman aged 45-60 years in a cohort exposed to, infected with or recovered from COVID-19 (not recorded which).

The chain couples TRBV4-3 to TRBJ2-2; 8 nucleotides agree with TRBD2. This CDR3 comprises 15 residues. CDR1 and CDR2 from the germline V gene are LGHNA and YSLEER. With V trimmed by 3 bases and J by 1 base, 1 base remained unmatched. The CDR3 spells CASSHSGGNTGELFF. Here the CDR3 DNA reads TGCGCCAGCAGCCACAGCGGGGGGAACACCGGGGAGCTGTTTTTT.

The chain is built from TRBV2 and TRBJ1-2; the match to TRBD1 covers 8 bases. V dropped 6 bases and J dropped 4; count of bases not matched to a gene: 4. The germline V gene has CDR1 SNHLY and CDR2 FYNNEI. The length of the CDR3 is 13 residues. CDR3 bases: TGTGCCAGCAGGCAGGGGGCTTCCTATGGCTACACCTTC. This translates into CASRQGASYGYTF.

The rearrangement joins TRBV7-3 to TRBJ2-6, with D uncertain. Germline V CDR1 and CDR2: SGHTA, FQGTGA. The germline V and J ends were trimmed by 5 bases and 4 bases, with 15 bases remaining between them. The CDR3 extends over 16 amino acids. In DNA form, the CDR3 reads TGTGCCAGCAGCCCTAAAGAGGTTAGGGGGGCCAACGTCCTGACTTTC. Translated, it gives CASSPKEVRGANVLTF.

This clone was detected a few times. The chain uses TRBV29-1 and TRBJ1-1; 8 bases map to TRBD1. The germline V gene encodes CDR1 SQVTM and CDR2 ANQGSEA. The CDR3 is 16 amino acids. The J segment lost 4 bases and the V segment lost 4 bases, leaving 14 bases of the junction unmatched. CDR3 protein: CSVASLTGVVITEAFF. In DNA form, the CDR3 reads TGCAGCGTTGCCAGCTTGACAGGGGTAGTAATCACTGAAGCTTTCTTT.

The chain has TRBV28 and TRBJ1-2; no reliable D call. This CDR3 is built from 17 residues. V lost 1 base to trimming and J lost 1 base, with 16 bases between them. Germline V gives CDR1 MDHEN, CDR2 SYDVKM. The CDR3 protein is CASSLFRDTPNNYGYTF. The CDR3 DNA reads TGTGCCAGCAGTTTATTCCGCGACACACCTAATAACTATGGCTACACCTTC.

The chain couples TRBV18 to TRBJ1-2; a possible D gene is TRBD1 (5 bases). The germline V gene has CDR1 KGHSH and CDR2 LQKENI. There are 12 residues in the CDR3. V was clipped by 3 bases and J by 4 bases, with 6 bases between them. The DNA for the CDR3 is TGTGCCAGCTCACCTGACAGCTATGGCTACACCTTC. This codes for CASSPDSYGYTF.

J is TRBJ2-3 and V is TRBV7-9; 9 nucleotides match TRBD2. Trimming removed 3 bases from V and 0 bases from J; junction bases left unmatched: 7. The CDR3 has 17 residues. The germline gives CDR1 SEHNR, CDR2 FQNEAQ (reference sequence). Here the CDR3 reads CASSFPVSGSSTDTQYF. Here the CDR3 DNA reads TGTGCCAGCAGCTTCCCCGTTAGCGGGAGTAGCACAGATACGCAGTATTTT.

CDR3 in amino acids: CASSRGERGIYTQYF. The CDR3 coding sequence is TGTGCCAGCAGCCGTGGGGAGCGGGGGATCTATACGCAGTATTTT. The chain employs TRBV7-3 and TRBJ2-3, with 8 bases lining up with TRBD2. The trim removed 5 bases at V and 7 bases at J, leaving 11 bases unmatched. The CDR3 totals 15 residues. Germline V gives CDR1 SGHTA, CDR2 FQGTGA. The full variable domain, in which reference TRBV7-3 and TRBJ2-3 provide the parts outside the CDR3, is GAGVSQTPSNKVTEKGKYVELRCDPISGHTALYWYRQSLGQGPEFLIYFQGTGAADDSGLPNDRFFAVRPEGSVSTLKIQRTERGDSAVYLCASSRGERGIYTQYFGPGTRLTVL.

The chain is built from TRBV7-2 and TRBJ1-6; a possible D gene is TRBD1 (6 bases). The V gene lost 5 bases and the J gene lost 10 bases, with 12 bases spanning the gap. The V gene's germline CDR1 is SGHTA and CDR2 FQGNSA. CDR3 size: 13 residues. The chain's CDR3 is CASSPRQASPLHF. The CDR3, as DNA: TGTGCCAGCAGCCCCCGACAGGCATCACCCCTCCACTTT.

The J gene is TRBJ1-2, the V gene TRBV15, with TRBD1 as a possible D gene (5 bases). Germline V gives CDR1 LNHNV, CDR2 YYDKDF (reference sequence). The CDR3 loop spans 14 amino acids. With 1 base removed from V and 4 bases from J, the gap between germline ends came to 10 bases. This CDR3 is CATSRGPGFYGYTF. The DNA for the CDR3 is TGTGCCACCAGCAGAGGTCCAGGGTTCTATGGCTACACCTTC.

This clone was seen once. The chain links TRBV21-1 to TRBJ2-7; the DNA was not compared with TRBD1, the D call given in the table. TRBV21-1 is annotated as a pseudogene. The CDR3 sequence is 15 residues long. CDR3 nucleotides: TGTGCCAGCAGCAAGCCCCAGGGGGAACGCTACGAGCAGTACTTC. Encoded protein: CASSKPQGERYEQYF.

The chain uses TRBV3-1 (or the pseudogene TRBV3-2) and TRBJ1-3; no clear D gene. Germline V gene data show CDR1 as LGHDT and CDR2 as YNNKEL (reference sequence). V lost 4 bases and J lost 0, with 10 bases in between. This CDR3 has 15 residues. The CDR3 bases are TGTGCCAGCAGCCCAACAGTGAACTCTGGAAACACCATATATTTT. Translation: CASSPTVNSGNTIYF.

The V gene is TRBV19, the J gene TRBJ1-6; D remains ambiguous. CDR3 length: 15 residues. With 1 base removed from V and 9 bases from J, the gap between germline ends came to 13 bases. Per the germline V gene, CDR1 is LNHDA and CDR2 is SQIVND (reference sequence). The CDR3 coding sequence is TGTGCCAGTAGTATAGGTCTGGAGATCAGTTCACCCCTCCACTTT. This encodes CASSIGLEISSPLHF. Variable domain in full (rest from reference TRBV19 and TRBJ1-6): DGGITQSPKYLFRKEGQNVTLSCEQNLNHDAMYWYRQDPGQGLRLIYYSQIVNDFQKGDIAEGYSVSREKKESFPLTVTSAQKNPTAFYLCASSIGLEISSPLHFGNGTRLTVT.

CDR3 amino acids: CSVASQGSNQPQHF. For the CDR3, the DNA is TGCAGCGTTGCCTCGCAGGGTAGCAATCAGCCCCAGCATTTT. J is TRBJ1-5 and V is TRBV29-1; a possible D gene is TRBD1 (5 bases). Trimming cost V 4 bases and J 0 bases, with 10 bases left between them. CDR1 and CDR2 from the germline V gene are SQVTM and ANQGSEA. The CDR3 totals 14 residues.

The V call is TRBV5-1, the J call TRBJ1-1; TRBD1 might be the D (5 bases). With 2 bases removed from V and 3 bases from J, the gap between germline ends came to 8 bases. The CDR3 loop spans 13 amino acids. Germline assignment: CDR1 SGHRS and CDR2 YFSETQ. The CDR3 is CASSFGRDTEAFF. CDR3 DNA sequence: TGCGCCAGCAGCTTCGGCAGGGACACTGAAGCTTTCTTT.